One and the same sample provided the 30 T cell receptor beta chains below, sequenced in a study of blood T cell repertoires in COVID-19. Using immunoSEQ multiplex PCR, the repertoire was profiled, and TCRdb retains in-frame clones only, with some absent. The table shows approximately 250,000 clones, with around 86% occurring only once. Sample: peripheral blood. The receptors come from a woman aged 55-75 years with COVID-19, enrolled during active disease.

The chain carries TRBV7-3 and TRBJ1-2, with D possibly matching TRBD1 (5 bases). This CDR3 contains 16 residues. Germline assignment: CDR1 SGHTA and CDR2 FQGTGA. V dropped 5 bases and J dropped 0 bases, with 16 bases sitting between them. CDR3 nucleotide sequence: TGTGCCAGCAGCCCCGGACATTCTCTAGCTAACTATGGCTACACCTTC. Translating it yields CASSPGHSLANYGYTF.

The chain combines TRBV19 with TRBJ1-3; D may be TRBD1 (6 bases). Germline CDR1 is LNHDA and CDR2 is SQIVND (reference sequence). This CDR3 is 16 amino acids long. Trimming pared 7 bases from V and 0 bases from J, leaving 16 bases between. Here the CDR3 reads CASTSRGRGSGNTIYF. The CDR3 DNA is TGTGCCAGTACATCAAGGGGCAGGGGCTCTGGAAACACCATATATTTT.

The J gene is TRBJ1-2, the V gene TRBV10-3, with a possible D match to TRBD1 (5 bases). Germline loops: CDR1 ENHRY, CDR2 SYGVKD. Trimming shortened V by 4 bases and J by 3 bases, and 12 bases separated the two germline ends. CDR3 length: 14 residues. DNA of the CDR3: TGTGCCATCAGTGGTAGGGGTAAGGACTATGGCTACACCTTC. It yields the protein CAISGRGKDYGYTF.

The chain is built from TRBV10-3 and TRBJ2-6; weak D call: TRBD1 (6 bases). Germline loops: CDR1 ENHRY, CDR2 SYGVKD. Trimming shortened V by 3 bases and J by 0 bases, and 18 bases separated the two germline ends. The CDR3 extends over 19 amino acids. Here the CDR3 DNA reads TGTGCCATCAGTGATCTGCTGGCAGGGGAAAACTCTGGGGCCAACGTCCTGACTTTC. It specifies CAISDLLAGENSGANVLTF.

The CDR3 DNA sequence: TGTGCCAGTAGTCCGCGCCCCACAGTGAACACTGAAGCTTTCTTT. It translates to CASSPRPTVNTEAFF. This chain links TRBV19 with TRBJ1-1; D gene ambiguous. The V gene's germline CDR1 is LNHDA and CDR2 SQIVND (reference sequence). The CDR3 covers 15 residues. Deletions cut 5 bases from V and 0 bases from J, with 13 bases between.

The CDR3 here is CASTRDGETYNEQFF. The CDR3, as DNA: TGTGCCAGCACTCGAGACGGGGAAACCTACAATGAGCAGTTCTTC. The V and J genes are TRBV25-1 and TRBJ2-1; D perhaps matches TRBD2 (5 bases). The CDR3 runs 15 residues. CDR1 MGHDK and CDR2 SYGVNS come from the germline V gene. V lost 7 bases and J lost 2, with 15 bases in between.

The chain joins TRBV7-8 to TRBJ2-1; 7 nucleotides agree with TRBD1. V was clipped by 3 bases and J by 3 bases; unmatched bases: 5. This CDR3 comprises 15 residues. Germline values: CDR1 SGHVS, CDR2 FQNEAQ. This chain's CDR3 is CASSFRGQVYNEQFF. The CDR3 DNA sequence: TGTGCCAGCAGCTTTAGGGGGCAGGTCTACAATGAGCAGTTCTTC.

Of note for this clone: A read error may produce the germline difference seen at one junction end. The chain couples TRBV28 to TRBJ2-7; 7 bases are a match to TRBD1. The CDR3 is 14 residues long. The germline CDR1 and CDR2 sequences are MDHEN and SYDVKM. CDR3 in DNA: TGTGCCAGCACTTCGTCCAGGGGGTTCAGGCCACCAAACTTC. Its protein product is CASTSSRGFRPPNF.

The V gene is TRBV10-3, the J gene TRBJ1-6; 11 bases map to TRBD1. The CDR3 runs 14 residues. The germline gives CDR1 ENHRY, CDR2 SYGVKD. V lost 6 bases, J lost 10 bases, and 5 bases stayed unmatched. The CDR3 protein is CAISGQGAGSPLHF. The CDR3 DNA is TGTGCCATCAGCGGACAGGGGGCAGGATCACCCCTCCACTTT.

The chain has TRBV2 and TRBJ1-6; 7 positions match TRBD1. The V and J ends lost 3 bases and 3 bases, in that order; junction bases with no gene match: 5. Germline CDR1 is SNHLY and CDR2 is FYNNEI. This CDR3 has 16 residues. The DNA of the CDR3 is TGTGCCAGCAGTGATCCCCGGGACAGCTATAATTCACCCCTCCACTTT. Translated, it gives CASSDPRDSYNSPLHF.

This chain links TRBV5-6 with TRBJ1-1, with unresolved D. Trimming took off 7 bases at V and 0 bases at J, with 10 bases between the two ends. The CDR3 contains 13 residues. The V gene's germline CDR1 is SGHDT and CDR2 YYEEEE. CDR3 nucleotide sequence: TGTGCCAGCCAACTGAGCCTGAACACTGAAGCTTTCTTT. Amino acids: CASQLSLNTEAFF.

V usage is TRBV7-9 and J usage is TRBJ2-1, with 8 nucleotides matching TRBD1. This CDR3 region has 16 residues. The V gene end was trimmed by 5 bases and the J gene end by 1 base; junction bases not matched to a gene: 7. Germline-derived CDR1 and CDR2 are SEHNR and FQNEAQ (reference sequence). The CDR3 sequence: CASSKRDRMSYNEQFF. In nucleotides, the CDR3 is TGTGCCAGCAGCAAGAGGGACAGGATGTCCTACAATGAGCAGTTCTTC.

V gene TRBV19 combines with J gene TRBJ1-2; TRBD1 agrees at 8 bases. Losses at the gene ends were 9 bases for V and 2 bases for J; bases not matched to a gene: 11. CDR1 is LNHDA, CDR2 SQIVND, per germline (reference sequence). CDR3 length: 15 residues. The CDR3 sequence is CASNVQGVSNYGYTF. The CDR3 nucleotides read TGTGCCAGCAACGTACAGGGGGTGTCGAACTATGGCTACACCTTC.

J is TRBJ2-1 and V is TRBV13; 12 bases match TRBD2. Trimming took 2 bases from V and 1 from J; bases not matched to a gene: 12. This CDR3 is built from 20 residues. In germline, CDR1 is PRHDT, CDR2 FYEKMQ (reference sequence). CDR3 DNA: TGTGCCAGCAGCTTAATGCTAGCGGGAGGGCCGCCTTCTTCCTACAATGAGCAGTTCTTC. Its protein is CASSLMLAGGPPSSYNEQFF.

The chain links TRBV5-1 to TRBJ2-1, with D maybe TRBD1 (5 bases). The ends were cut back, 1 base at V and 8 bases at J, with 19 bases in the middle. Germline V gene sequence: CDR1 SGHRS, CDR2 YFSETQ. The CDR3 contains 16 residues. CDR3 bases: TGCGCCAGCAGCTTGACCGTCGGCGGACAAGTCCATGAGCAGTTCTTC. As protein: CASSLTVGGQVHEQFF.

V usage is TRBV6-5 and J usage is TRBJ2-1, with 10 bases aligning to TRBD2. Germline CDR1 reads MNHEY; CDR2 reads SVGAGI. The CDR3 loop spans 12 amino acids. Trimming took 4 bases from V and 9 from J; bases not matched to a gene: 0. The CDR3 sequence is CASSWTSGEQFF. CDR3 nucleotides: TGTGCCAGCAGTTGGACTAGCGGTGAGCAGTTCTTC.

The rearrangement uses TRBV7-9 and TRBJ1-1, with 7 positions matching TRBD1. V shed 1 base and J 8 bases; nucleotides not matched to a gene: 7. The CDR3 has 14 residues. The germline gives CDR1 SEHNR, CDR2 FQNEAQ (reference sequence). This CDR3 reads CASSLERGRSEAFF. The DNA for the CDR3 is TGTGCCAGCAGCTTAGAGAGGGGGCGTTCGGAAGCTTTCTTT.

There are a few counts of this clone. CDR3 loop: CASRGGVQFF. In nucleotides, the CDR3 is TGTGCCAGCAGGGGGGGTGTGCAGTTCTTC. The chain combines TRBV2 with TRBJ2-1, with a tentative D call TRBD2 (6 bases). This CDR3 is 10 amino acids long. Per germline, CDR1 SNHLY and CDR2 FYNNEI. Trimming cost V 6 bases and J 12 bases, with 9 bases left between them.

The gene calls are TRBV28 and TRBJ1-1; maybe TRBD1 (6 bases). The CDR3 extends over 13 amino acids. The germline CDR1 and CDR2 sequences are MDHEN and SYDVKM. V was clipped by 6 bases and J by 3 bases, with 11 bases between them. The CDR3 spells CASSLDSYTEAFF. DNA for the CDR3: TGTGCCAGCAGCCTGGACAGCTACACTGAAGCTTTCTTT.

The rearrangement joins TRBV7-9 to TRBJ1-5; tentatively, D is TRBD1 (6 bases). Between the trimmed V and J ends, which lost 1 base and 7 bases, there was a span of 14 bases. The V gene's germline CDR1 is SEHNR and CDR2 FQNEAQ (reference sequence). The CDR3 contains 15 residues. The CDR3 DNA reads TGTGCCAGCAGCTTAGAGGGGGGGCGCCGGCAGCCCCAGCATTTT. It encodes CASSLEGGRRQPQHF. Looking up the rest from reference TRBV7-9 and TRBJ1-5 gives the full variable domain: DTGVSQNPRHKITKRGQNVTFRCDPISEHNRLYWYRQTLGQGPEFLTYFQNEAQLEKSRLLSDRFSAERPKGSFSTLEIQRTEQGDSAMYLCASSLEGGRRQPQHFGDGTRLSIL.

V and J are TRBV30 and TRBJ2-3, with 7 positions matching TRBD1. Germline-derived CDR1 and CDR2 are GTSNPN and SVGIG (reference sequence). The CDR3 has 12 amino acids. V gave up 7 bases and J gave up 3 bases; unmatched junction bases: 4. CDR3 sequence reads: CASGQETDTQYF. The CDR3 coding sequence is TGTGCCTCCGGACAGGAAACAGATACGCAGTATTTT.

The chain carries TRBV6-4 and TRBJ2-3, with 8 bases that match TRBD1. Germline-derived CDR1 and CDR2 are MRHNA and SNTAGT. The junction had 4 bases not matched to a gene; V was cut back by 6 bases and J by 2 bases. CDR3 length: 14 residues. The CDR3 sequence is CASSQDRVTDTQYF. Here the CDR3 DNA reads TGTGCCAGCAGCCAGGACAGGGTCACAGATACGCAGTATTTT.

This chain connects TRBV30 to TRBJ2-7; D unresolved. V gave up 1 base and J gave up 0 bases, with 10 bases separating them. The V gene's germline CDR1 is GTSNPN and CDR2 SVGIG (reference sequence). The CDR3 sequence is 14 residues long. The CDR3 is CAWSGEHRSYEQYF. The CDR3, as DNA: TGTGCCTGGAGTGGTGAGCACCGCTCCTACGAGCAGTACTTC.

This rearrangement joins TRBV7-9 to TRBJ2-1; 11 bases line up with TRBD2. V dropped 5 bases and J dropped 4; count of bases not matched to a gene: 7. Germline-derived CDR1 and CDR2 are SEHNR and FQNEAQ (reference sequence). This CDR3 has 16 amino acids. The CDR3: CASSRPGLAAYNEQFF. The CDR3 DNA follows: TGTGCCAGCAGCAGACCGGGACTAGCGGCTTACAATGAGCAGTTCTTC.

V and J are TRBV4-2 and TRBJ1-2; D may be TRBD1 (6 bases). Germline CDR1 reads LGHNA; CDR2 reads YNFKEQ. The CDR3 has 15 amino acids. Trimming pared 0 bases from V and 4 bases from J, leaving 12 bases between. The CDR3: CASSQDPGQSYGYTF. CDR3 DNA: TGTGCCAGCAGCCAAGATCCTGGACAGTCCTATGGCTACACCTTC.

This clone has just a few counts. The chain combines TRBV15 with TRBJ2-7; D is perhaps TRBD2 (6 bases). The CDR3 runs to 14 residues. Trimming cost V 5 bases and J 4 bases, with 15 bases left between them. The germline V gene encodes CDR1 LNHNV and CDR2 YYDKDF (reference sequence). CDR3: CATSEGLNHYEQYF. The CDR3 bases are TGTGCCACCAGCGAGGGACTTAACCATTACGAGCAGTACTTC.

This chain joins TRBV19 and TRBJ2-1, with D perhaps matching TRBD2 (5 bases). V lost 7 bases to trimming and J lost 7 bases, with 14 bases between them. The CDR3 runs to 13 residues. Germline assignment: CDR1 LNHDA and CDR2 SQIVND (reference sequence). The CDR3 DNA reads TGTGCCAGTACAACAGCCCCGGGAAATGAGCAGTTCTTC. This gives the protein CASTTAPGNEQFF.

The genes are TRBV12-3 or TRBV12-4 and TRBJ1-1; D is uncertain. The CDR3 totals 13 residues. The V gene lost 0 bases and the J gene lost 7 bases, with 9 bases spanning the gap. The CDR3 loop is CASSLAMRGEAFF. CDR3 bases: TGTGCCAGCAGTTTAGCGATGCGGGGTGAAGCTTTCTTT.

This chain uses TRBV30 with TRBJ1-4; no clear D. V shed 5 bases and J shed 7 bases, with 20 bases lying between them. This CDR3 region has 15 residues. CDR1 is GTSNPN and CDR2 is SVGIG in the germline V gene (reference sequence). The CDR3 loop is CAWDRNTQRGEKLFF. In DNA, the CDR3 is TGTGCCTGGGATAGGAACACCCAACGGGGTGAAAAACTGTTTTTT.

The chain couples TRBV6-6 to TRBJ1-1; no reliable D call. The CDR3 has 15 amino acids. V lost 8 bases to trimming and J lost 4 bases, with 20 bases between them. Germline CDR1 MNHNY, CDR2 SVGAGI (reference sequence). CDR3 residues: CASGDQRGGITEAFF. The CDR3 bases are TGTGCCAGCGGTGACCAACGGGGAGGGATCACTGAAGCTTTCTTT.